One T cell receptor beta chain is described in this entry. Its antigen is unknown. There are no base qualities to consult, and no much larger clone falls within one base. The entry originates in a study of OX40 agonist ivuxolimab in advanced cancers. Describing the broader study: Ivuxolimab was an agonistic, fully human IgG2 monoclonal antibody directed against OX40 (CD134), a costimulatory receptor. The dose-escalation cohort was roughly 80% male with a mean age of 60 years, ranging from 23 to 79. Prior anti-PD-1, anti-PD-L1 or anti-CTLA-4 therapy was permitted, and 30% to 45% of dose-escalation patients had received checkpoint inhibitors. The paper describes the monotherapy dose-escalation part (N of about 47 patients) of the phase I trial of ivuxolimab. Among the 50 to 55 dose-escalation patients, about 19 had hepatocellular carcinoma, 15 or so melanoma, 9 renal cell carcinoma and 9 head and neck cancer. Intravenous ivuxolimab was administered to patients every 2 weeks at six dose levels: 0.01, 0.1, 0.3, 1.5, 3 and 10 mg/kg. Partial responses occurred in three dose-escalation patients, of whom one had hepatocellular carcinoma and two had cutaneous melanoma. Peripheral TCRbeta sequencing was intended to test whether TCR sequence diversity was altered and clonal T-cell expansion was caused by ivuxolimab.

The CDR3 runs 12 residues from the cysteine to the phenylalanine. This entry keeps only the CDR3 DNA: 36 bases, framed from base 1. The trim is 5 bases for V and 5 bases for J, with a gap of 10 bases between the germline ends. The germline V gene provides CDR1 SGHRS and CDR2 YFSETQ. Points the paper makes about the study in general: After ivuxolimab, expanded clones were on average more numerous among CD8+ T cells than among CD4+ T cells. Clonal expansion of both CD4+ and CD8+ blood T cells was observed from baseline to week 6 at doses 0.1 to 3.0 mg/kg. Low levels of normalized T-cell clonal expansion were also seen in some nonresponding patients. Partial responders in the 0.1-3.0 mg/kg groups had among the lowest normalized peripheral clonal expansion, especially among CD8+ T cells. Antigen specificity was not determined for the clonally expanded peripheral T cells.

For sequencing of the TCRbeta CDR3 region, genomic DNA was extracted from the sorted cells. The immunoSEQ Assay was used to sequence the TCRbeta CDR3 regions. TCRdb holds this immuneACCESS table with in-frame rearrangements only. Some clones are missing; in checked studies, unresolved V genes explain under half, and the rest has no known cause. For this sample the table gives fewer than 100,000 clones, of which over 70% were detected only once. The ten top clones hold about 0.8% of the sample. Patients with autoimmune disease history or receiving systemic immunosuppression were excluded from the trial. Peripheral blood for TCR sequencing was collected from all dose cohorts at baseline, on cycle 4 day 1, and on cycle 7 day 1. Samples came from an open-label, multicenter, first-in-human phase I dose-escalation trial of ivuxolimab. The trial enrolled adults with locally advanced or metastatic head and neck squamous cell, hepatocellular, melanoma or renal cell carcinoma. Before TCR sequencing, CD4+ and CD8+ T cells were separately sorted from peripheral blood.

The clonotype originates from an adult with an advanced solid tumor such as melanoma, head and neck, liver or kidney cancer. Source: CD4+ or CD8+ T cells sorted from blood, taken in a trial of the OX40 agonist ivuxolimab. In this chain, TRBV5-1 is recombined with TRBJ1-2; too little of a D gene remains to name it. The DNA sequence reads TGCGCCAGCAGTTCGCGAGGTTATGGCTACACCTTC. Its translation is CASSSRGYGYTF.